This TCR beta chain comes out of a study of glioma-infiltrating T cells after dendritic cell vaccination. On the study more broadly: Samples are from glioblastoma patients in Phase I and II dendritic cell vaccine trials.

V lost 4 bases and J lost 4; bases outside the gene matches: 8. Germline values: CDR1 SGHDT, CDR2 YYEEEE. CDR3 length equals 16 residues. Sample time point: after dendritic cell vaccination, including at tumor progression/relapse. TCRB CDR3 was amplified from 2 ug genomic DNA or less. The PCR used 60 V beta and 13 J beta primers. TCRdb's table, derived via immunoSEQ multiplex PCR, lists solely in-frame clones and lacks some. The table lists roughly 100,000 clones, 85% to 90% of them singletons, with roughly 3% in the top ten. The chain has TRBV5-6 and TRBJ2-2; 9 bases map to TRBD2. This TCR was sampled from a human donor with glioblastoma. The material sequenced was blood, taken after dendritic cell vaccination. The CDR3 DNA reads TGTGCCAGCAGCGCTATAGCGGGAGTCGGCACCGGGGAGCTGTTTTTT. Residues: CASSAIAGVGTGELFF.